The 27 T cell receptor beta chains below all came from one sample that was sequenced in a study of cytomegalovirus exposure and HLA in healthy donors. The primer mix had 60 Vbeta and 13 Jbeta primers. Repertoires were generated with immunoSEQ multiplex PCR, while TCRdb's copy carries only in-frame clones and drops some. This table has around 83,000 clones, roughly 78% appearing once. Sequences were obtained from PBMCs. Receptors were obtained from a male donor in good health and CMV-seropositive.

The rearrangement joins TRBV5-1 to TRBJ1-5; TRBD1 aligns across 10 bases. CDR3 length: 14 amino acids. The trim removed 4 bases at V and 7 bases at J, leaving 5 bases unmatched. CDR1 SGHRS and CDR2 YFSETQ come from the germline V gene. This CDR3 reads CASSLDRGSQPQHF. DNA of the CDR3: TGCGCCAGCAGCCTGGACAGGGGGAGCCAGCCCCAGCATTTT. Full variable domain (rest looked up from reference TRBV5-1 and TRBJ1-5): KAGVTQTPRYLIKTRGQQVTLSCSPISGHRSVSWYQQTPGQGLQFLFEYFSETQRNKGNFPGRFSGRQFSNSRSEMNVSTLELGDSALYLCASSLDRGSQPQHFGDGTRLSIL.

As DNA, the CDR3 is TGTGCCAGTAGTAATCTACTCGACAGACTTTGGTATGGCTACACCTTC. Translating gives CASSNLLDRLWYGYTF. J is TRBJ1-2 and V is TRBV19, with D perhaps TRBD1 (5 bases). This CDR3 contains 16 residues. Germline V gene lookup returns CDR1 LNHDA and CDR2 SQIVND (reference sequence). With 4 bases removed from V and 5 bases from J, the gap between germline ends came to 20 bases. Drawing the rest from reference TRBV19 and TRBJ1-2, the complete variable domain is DGGITQSPKYLFRKEGQNVTLSCEQNLNHDAMYWYRQDPGQGLRLIYYSQIVNDFQKGDIAEGYSVSREKKESFPLTVTSAQKNPTAFYLCASSNLLDRLWYGYTFGSGTRLTVV.

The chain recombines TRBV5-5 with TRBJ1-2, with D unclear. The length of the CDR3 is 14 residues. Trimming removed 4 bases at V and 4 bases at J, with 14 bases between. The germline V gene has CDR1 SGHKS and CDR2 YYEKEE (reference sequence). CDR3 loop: CASSPEGPSYGYTF. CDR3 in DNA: TGTGCCAGCAGCCCGGAGGGCCCGAGCTATGGCTACACCTTC. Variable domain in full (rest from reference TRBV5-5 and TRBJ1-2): DAGVTQSPTHLIKTRGQQVTLRCSPISGHKSVSWYQQVLGQGPQFIFQYYEKEERGRGNFPDRFSARQFPNYSSELNVNALLLGDSALYLCASSPEGPSYGYTFGSGTRLTVV.

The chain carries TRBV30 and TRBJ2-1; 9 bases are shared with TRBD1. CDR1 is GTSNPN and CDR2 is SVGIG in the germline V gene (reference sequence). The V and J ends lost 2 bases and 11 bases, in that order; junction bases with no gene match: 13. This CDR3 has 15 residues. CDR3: CAWSLRGQGFGKQFF. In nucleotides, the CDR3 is TGTGCCTGGAGTCTCCGGGGACAGGGTTTTGGAAAGCAGTTCTTC.

Written as DNA, the CDR3 is TGTGCCAGCTCACCGCGGGAGATGACTAGCACAGATACGCAGTATTTT. Translated: CASSPREMTSTDTQYF. The J gene is TRBJ2-3, the V gene TRBV18; TRBD2 matches 7 bases. CDR3 length: 16 amino acids. Trimming took 3 bases from V and 0 from J; bases not matched to a gene: 6. Germline V gene data show CDR1 as KGHSH and CDR2 as LQKENI.

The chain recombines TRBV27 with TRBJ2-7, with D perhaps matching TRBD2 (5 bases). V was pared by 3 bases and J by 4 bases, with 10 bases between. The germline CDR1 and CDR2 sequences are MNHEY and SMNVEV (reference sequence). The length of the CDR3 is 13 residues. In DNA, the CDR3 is TGTGCCAGCAGTTTCGGACTGGCATACGAGCAGTACTTC. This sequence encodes CASSFGLAYEQYF.

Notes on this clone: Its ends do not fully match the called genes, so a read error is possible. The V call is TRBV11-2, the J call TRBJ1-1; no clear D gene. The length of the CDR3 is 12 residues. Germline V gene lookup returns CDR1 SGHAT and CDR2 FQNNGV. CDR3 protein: CASSLAGSTVNF. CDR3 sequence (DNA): TGTGCCAGCAGCTTAGCCGGGTCTACGGTAAACTTT.

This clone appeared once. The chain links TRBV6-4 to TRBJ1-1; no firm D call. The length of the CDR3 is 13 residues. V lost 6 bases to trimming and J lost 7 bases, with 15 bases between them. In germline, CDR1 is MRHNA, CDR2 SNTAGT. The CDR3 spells CASSRREGDEAFF. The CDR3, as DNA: TGTGCCAGCAGCCGCCGGGAGGGAGATGAAGCTTTCTTT.

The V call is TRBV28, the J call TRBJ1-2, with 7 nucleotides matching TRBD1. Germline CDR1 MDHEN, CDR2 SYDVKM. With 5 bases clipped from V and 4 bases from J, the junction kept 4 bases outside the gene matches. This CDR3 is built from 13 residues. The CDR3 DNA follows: TGTGCCAGCAGTACTAGGGGGCCCTATGGCTACACCTTC. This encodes CASSTRGPYGYTF.

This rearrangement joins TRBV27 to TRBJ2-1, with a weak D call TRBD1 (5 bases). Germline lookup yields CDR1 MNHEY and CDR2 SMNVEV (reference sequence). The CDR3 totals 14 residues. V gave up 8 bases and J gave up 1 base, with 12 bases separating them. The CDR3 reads CASAEQVSYNEQFF. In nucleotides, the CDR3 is TGTGCCAGCGCCGAACAGGTTTCCTACAATGAGCAGTTCTTC.

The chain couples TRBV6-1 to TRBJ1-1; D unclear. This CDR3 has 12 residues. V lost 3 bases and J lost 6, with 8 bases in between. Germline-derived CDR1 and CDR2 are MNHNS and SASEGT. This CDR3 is CASSDRGPEAFF. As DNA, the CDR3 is TGTGCCAGCAGTGACCGGGGTCCTGAAGCTTTCTTT.

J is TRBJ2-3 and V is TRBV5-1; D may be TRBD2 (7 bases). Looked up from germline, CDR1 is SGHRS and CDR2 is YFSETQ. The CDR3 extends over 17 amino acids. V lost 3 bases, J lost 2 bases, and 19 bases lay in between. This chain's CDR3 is CASSSRGAPSPTDTQYF. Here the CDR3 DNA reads TGCGCCAGCAGCTCCCGGGGGGCCCCTAGTCCCACAGATACGCAGTATTTT. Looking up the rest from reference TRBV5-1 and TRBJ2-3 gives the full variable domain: KAGVTQTPRYLIKTRGQQVTLSCSPISGHRSVSWYQQTPGQGLQFLFEYFSETQRNKGNFPGRFSGRQFSNSRSEMNVSTLELGDSALYLCASSSRGAPSPTDTQYFGPGTRLTVL.

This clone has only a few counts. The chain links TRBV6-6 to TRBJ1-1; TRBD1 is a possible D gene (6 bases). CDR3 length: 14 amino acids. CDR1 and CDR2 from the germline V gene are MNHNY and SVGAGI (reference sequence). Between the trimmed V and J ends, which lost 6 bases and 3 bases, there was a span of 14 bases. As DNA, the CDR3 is TGTGCCAGCAGAATACAGGGCCGGGACACTGAAGCTTTCTTT. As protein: CASRIQGRDTEAFF.

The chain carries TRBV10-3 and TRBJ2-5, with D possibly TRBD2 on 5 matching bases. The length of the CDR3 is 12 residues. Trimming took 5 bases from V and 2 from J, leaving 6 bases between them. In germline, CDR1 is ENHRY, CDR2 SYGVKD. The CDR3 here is CAISPGQETQYF. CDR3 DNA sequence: TGTGCCATCAGTCCGGGACAAGAGACCCAGTACTTC.

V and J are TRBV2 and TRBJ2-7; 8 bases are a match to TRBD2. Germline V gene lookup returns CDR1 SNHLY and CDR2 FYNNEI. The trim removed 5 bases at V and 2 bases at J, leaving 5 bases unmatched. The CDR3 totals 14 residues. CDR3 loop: CASSLAGGPYEQYF. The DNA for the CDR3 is TGTGCCAGCAGTTTGGCGGGAGGCCCCTACGAGCAGTACTTC.

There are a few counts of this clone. DNA of the CDR3: TGCGCCAGCAGCCAAGATTTATCTAGCGGGGGGGAGCAGTTCTTC. Encoded protein: CASSQDLSSGGEQFF. V is TRBV4-1 and J is TRBJ2-1, with TRBD2 identical over 11 bases. J was trimmed by 10 bases and V by 0 bases; bases with no gene match: 5. The CDR3 runs to 15 residues. CDR1 is MGHRA, CDR2 YSYEKL, per germline.

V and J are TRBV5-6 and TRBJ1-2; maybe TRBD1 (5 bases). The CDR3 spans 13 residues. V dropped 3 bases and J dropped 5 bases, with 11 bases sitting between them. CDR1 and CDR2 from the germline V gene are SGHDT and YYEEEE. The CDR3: CASSYGAGYGYTF. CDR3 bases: TGTGCCAGCAGCTATGGGGCCGGTTATGGCTACACCTTC.

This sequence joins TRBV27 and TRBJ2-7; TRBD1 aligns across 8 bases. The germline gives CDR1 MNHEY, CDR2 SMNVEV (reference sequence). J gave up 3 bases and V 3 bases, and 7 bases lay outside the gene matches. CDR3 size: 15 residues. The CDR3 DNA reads TGTGCCAGCAGTTTTTTCGGACAGGGAGGCTACGAGCAGTACTTC. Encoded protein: CASSFFGQGGYEQYF.

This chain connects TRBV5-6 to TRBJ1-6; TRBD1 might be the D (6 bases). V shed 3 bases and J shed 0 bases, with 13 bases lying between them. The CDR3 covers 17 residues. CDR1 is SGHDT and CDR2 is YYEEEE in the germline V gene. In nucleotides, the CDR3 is TGTGCCAGCAGCTCTGGACAGTTGAGCTCCTATAATTCACCCCTCCACTTT. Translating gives CASSSGQLSSYNSPLHF.

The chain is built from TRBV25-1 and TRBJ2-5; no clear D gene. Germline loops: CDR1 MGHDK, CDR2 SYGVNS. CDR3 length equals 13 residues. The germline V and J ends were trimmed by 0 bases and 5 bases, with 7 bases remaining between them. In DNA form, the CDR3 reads TGTGCCAGCAGTGAATATCTCTCGGAGACCCAGTACTTC. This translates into CASSEYLSETQYF.

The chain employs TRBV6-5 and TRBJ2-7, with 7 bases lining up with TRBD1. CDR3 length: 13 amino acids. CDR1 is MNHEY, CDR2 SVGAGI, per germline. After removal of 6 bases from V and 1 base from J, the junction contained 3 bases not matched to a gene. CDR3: CASSAQGSYEQYF. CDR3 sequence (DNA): TGTGCCAGCAGCGCACAGGGGTCCTACGAGCAGTACTTC.

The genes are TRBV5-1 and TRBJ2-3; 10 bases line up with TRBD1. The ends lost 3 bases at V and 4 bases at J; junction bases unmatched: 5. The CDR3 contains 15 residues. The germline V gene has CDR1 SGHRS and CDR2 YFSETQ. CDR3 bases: TGCGCCAGCAGCTGGAGGACAGGGGGAGCAGATACGCAGTATTTT. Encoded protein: CASSWRTGGADTQYF.

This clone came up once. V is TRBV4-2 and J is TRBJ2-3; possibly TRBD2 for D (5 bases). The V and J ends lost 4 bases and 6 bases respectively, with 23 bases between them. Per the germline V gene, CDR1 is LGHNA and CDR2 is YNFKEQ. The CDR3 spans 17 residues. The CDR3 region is CASSRGGAPGRLDTQYF. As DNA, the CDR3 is TGTGCCAGCAGCCGAGGCGGCGCCCCGGGGAGATTGGATACGCAGTATTTT.

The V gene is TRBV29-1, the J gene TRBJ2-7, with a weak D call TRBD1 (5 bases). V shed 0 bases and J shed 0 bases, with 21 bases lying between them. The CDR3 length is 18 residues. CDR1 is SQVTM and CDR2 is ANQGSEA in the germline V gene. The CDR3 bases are TGCAGCGTTGAAGATCGTCGACAGCTAGGATCCAGCTCCTACGAGCAGTACTTC. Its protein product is CSVEDRRQLGSSSYEQYF.

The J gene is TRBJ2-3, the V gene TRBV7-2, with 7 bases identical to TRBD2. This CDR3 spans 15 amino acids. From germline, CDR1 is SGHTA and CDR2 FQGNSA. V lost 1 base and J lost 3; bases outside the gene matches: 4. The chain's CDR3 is CASSLVRTSTDTQYF. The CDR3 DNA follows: TGTGCCAGCAGCTTAGTGAGGACTAGTACAGATACGCAGTATTTT.

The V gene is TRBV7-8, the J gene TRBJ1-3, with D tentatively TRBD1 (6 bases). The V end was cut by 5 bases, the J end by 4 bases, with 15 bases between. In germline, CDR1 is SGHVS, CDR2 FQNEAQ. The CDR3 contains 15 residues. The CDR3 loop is CASSRGGQGGNTIYF. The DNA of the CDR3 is TGTGCCAGCAGCCGAGGTGGTCAGGGGGGAAACACCATATATTTT.

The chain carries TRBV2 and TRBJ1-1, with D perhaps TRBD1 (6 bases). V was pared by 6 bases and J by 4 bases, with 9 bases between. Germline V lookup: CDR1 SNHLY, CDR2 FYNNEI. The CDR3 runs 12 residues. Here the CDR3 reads CASSTGITEAFF. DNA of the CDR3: TGTGCCAGCAGCACAGGGATCACTGAAGCTTTCTTT.